These 28 T cell receptor beta chains were all obtained from the same sample, sequenced in a study of T-cell memory formation after mild COVID-19. TCRdb redid the calling of the 5' RACE reads with MiXCR, one entry per CDR3 protein. This sample has approximately 150,000 distinct CDR3 sequences; over 6% occur once, and the top ten carry 2% to 2.5%. Source material: PBMCs or a T cell subset sorted from them (not recorded which). The receptor set was obtained from an adult woman who had mild COVID-19 (a few samples of this study predate the infection). Cell type and time point are not known.

Points on this clonotype: This sequence may be a read error, since a much larger clone differs from it by one base. This CDR3 is missing its conserved last phenylalanine or tryptophan, likely due to a read error. The chain couples TRBV12-3 or TRBV12-4 to TRBJ1-2, with a tentative D call TRBD1 (5 bases). Trimming took off 5 bases at V and 7 bases at J, with 17 bases between the two ends. The CDR3 length is 14 residues. CDR3 DNA sequence: TGTGCCAGCAGTCACGCCTCGGGGAGGGGTGGCTACACCCTC. Translating gives CASSHASGRGGYTL.

The rearrangement uses TRBV3-1 and TRBJ2-7; no clear D gene. Germline CDR1 LGHDT, CDR2 YNNKEL (reference sequence). Trimming removed 1 base from V and 2 bases from J, with 9 bases in between. The CDR3 extends over 14 amino acids. CDR3 loop: CASSQGTGPYEQYF. The DNA of the CDR3 is TGTGCCAGCAGCCAAGGAACGGGTCCCTACGAGCAGTACTTC.

This clonotype has more than one count but fewer than ten. The chain links TRBV4-3 to TRBJ2-1; no clear D gene. Trimming took 0 bases from V and 7 from J, leaving 7 bases between them. The CDR3 length is 13 residues. Germline CDR1 is LGHNA and CDR2 is YSLEER. The CDR3 nucleotides are TGCGCCAGCAGCCAAGAGGCCGGGAATGAGCAGTTCTTC. Residues: CASSQEAGNEQFF.

The V call is TRBV11-2, the J call TRBJ2-2, with D possibly called TRBD1 or TRBD2 (5 bases each). CDR1 and CDR2 from the germline V gene are SGHAT and FQNNGV. V lost 5 bases to trimming and J lost 4 bases, with 20 bases between them. The CDR3 runs 17 residues. The CDR3 DNA is TGTGCCAGCAGCCGCTCGCTAACCCGGGACGGCACCGGGGAGCTGTTTTTT. Translated: CASSRSLTRDGTGELFF.

This clonotype was picked up a small number of times. The chain has TRBV12-3 or TRBV12-4 and TRBJ2-5; 9 bases agree with TRBD2. The length of the CDR3 is 14 residues. V dropped 6 bases and J dropped 4; count of bases not matched to a gene: 6. CDR3 protein: CASSKGRGGETQYF. The CDR3 DNA sequence: TGTGCCAGCAGCAAGGGGCGGGGGGGAGAGACCCAGTACTTC.

This clonotype was counted ten times or more. The rearrangement joins TRBV18 to TRBJ2-6; perhaps TRBD2 as D (6 bases). The germline V gene encodes CDR1 KGHSH and CDR2 LQKENI. V dropped 3 bases and J dropped 0 bases, with 15 bases sitting between them. The CDR3 has 18 amino acids. CDR3 amino acids: CASSPPGLPISGANVLTF. DNA for the CDR3: TGTGCCAGCTCACCGCCGGGACTGCCTATCTCTGGGGCCAACGTCCTGACTTTC.

Ten or more counts support this clonotype. The rearrangement uses TRBV29-1 and TRBJ2-7; the D gene is possibly TRBD1 (5 bases). The V end was cut by 2 bases, the J end by 4 bases, with 12 bases between. CDR1 SQVTM and CDR2 ANQGSEA come from the germline V gene. The CDR3 is 13 amino acids. The DNA for the CDR3 is TGCAGCGTTGAACCGCCAGGGCAGTACGAGCAGTACTTC. Amino acids: CSVEPPGQYEQYF.

In this sample, this clonotype turned up many times. V usage is TRBV12-3 or TRBV12-4 and J usage is TRBJ2-2; either TRBD1 or TRBD2 may fit D (5 bases each). The ends were cut back, 4 bases at V and 6 bases at J, with 12 bases in the middle. This CDR3 is 14 amino acids long. The CDR3: CASSSLGVAGELFF. The CDR3 DNA reads as TGTGCCAGCAGTTCGCTGGGGGTGGCCGGGGAGCTGTTTTTT.

This clonotype was detected only a few times. The chain links TRBV30 to TRBJ2-7, with D possibly being TRBD1 (5 bases). Looked up from germline, CDR1 is GTSNPN and CDR2 is SVGIG (reference sequence). This CDR3 comprises 12 residues. Trimming removed 3 bases from V and 2 bases from J, with 8 bases in between. CDR3 in DNA: TGTGCCTGGAGCTCCAGGGCCTACGAGCAGTACTTC. This translates into CAWSSRAYEQYF.

The chain couples TRBV6-5 to TRBJ1-6; TRBD1 matches at 7 bases. CDR1 and CDR2 (germline): MNHEY, SVGAGI. The CDR3 runs 12 residues. The J segment lost 10 bases and the V segment lost 8 bases, leaving 5 bases of the junction unmatched. Written as DNA, the CDR3 is TGTGCCAGCCGACAGGGCGGCTCACCCCTCCACTTT. Its protein product is CASRQGGSPLHF.

V is TRBV7-9 and J is TRBJ2-1; 14 nucleotides agree with TRBD2. Trimming cost V 1 base and J 8 bases; bases outside gene matches: 7. The CDR3 runs 17 residues. Per the germline V gene, CDR1 is SEHNR and CDR2 is FQNEAQ (reference sequence). CDR3 amino acids: CASSLETSGRAVHEQFF. CDR3 DNA: TGTGCCAGCAGCTTAGAGACTAGCGGGAGGGCCGTTCATGAGCAGTTCTTC.

This clonotype was seen ten or more times. V is TRBV4-3 and J is TRBJ2-1, with TRBD1 as a possible D gene (6 bases). Germline lookup yields CDR1 LGHNA and CDR2 YSLEER. The CDR3 sequence is 16 residues long. The V gene lost 2 bases and the J gene lost 8 bases, with 19 bases spanning the gap. The CDR3 DNA follows: TGCGCCAGCAGCCAAAGGGAGACGAATAGGGGGTATGAGCAGTTCTTC. It encodes CASSQRETNRGYEQFF.

At least ten counts were recorded for this clonotype. The DNA of the CDR3 is TGTGCTACAGTCATATGGCCAGCCTTTAACAATGAGCAGTTCTTC. This encodes CATVIWPAFNNEQFF. This chain joins TRBV12-3 or TRBV12-4 and TRBJ2-1; no definite D call. This CDR3 spans 15 amino acids.

Many counts were recorded for this clonotype. V usage is TRBV5-1 and J usage is TRBJ1-1; D is possibly TRBD1 (6 bases). Trimming left V 0 bases short and J 1 base short, with 7 bases between. This CDR3 is 14 amino acids long. Germline CDR1 and CDR2: SGHRS and YFSETQ. CDR3 nucleotides: TGCGCCAGCAGCTTGGGCAGGGGGAACACTGAAGCTTTCTTT. Protein: CASSLGRGNTEAFF.

At least ten counts were recorded for this clonotype. The V gene is TRBV12-3 or TRBV12-4, the J gene TRBJ2-1; D is uncertain. V gave up 2 bases and J gave up 7 bases, with 9 bases separating them. This CDR3 comprises 13 residues. The CDR3 here is CASSLNRWNEQFF. In DNA form, the CDR3 reads TGTGCCAGCAGTTTAAACCGGTGGAATGAGCAGTTCTTC.

This rearrangement joins TRBV4-2 to TRBJ1-1, with D maybe TRBD1 (5 bases). Per the germline V gene, CDR1 is LGHNA and CDR2 is YNFKEQ. V was pared by 1 base and J by 1 base, with 7 bases between. The CDR3 totals 14 residues. CDR3 DNA: TGTGCCAGCAGCCAAGGACAGCCGAACACTGAAGCTTTCTTT. It specifies CASSQGQPNTEAFF.

This clonotype was detected only a few times. The genes are TRBV4-1 and TRBJ1-1, with TRBD1 matching 9 bases. CDR3 length: 16 residues. Looked up from germline, CDR1 is MGHRA and CDR2 is YSYEKL. The V and J ends lost 3 bases and 0 bases, in that order; junction bases with no gene match: 5. CDR3 nucleotide sequence: TGCGCCAGCAGCCATGGACAGGGGTTGCTGAACACTGAAGCTTTCTTT. Protein: CASSHGQGLLNTEAFF.

This chain links TRBV12-3 or TRBV12-4 with TRBJ2-2; TRBD1 matches at 7 bases. The CDR3 extends over 15 amino acids. V lost 6 bases, J lost 1 base, and 5 bases stayed unmatched. This chain's CDR3 is CASSTRQGNTGELFF. The CDR3 DNA reads as TGTGCCAGCAGCACCCGACAGGGGAACACCGGGGAGCTGTTTTTT.

This chain joins TRBV24-1 and TRBJ2-1; D possibly matches TRBD1 or TRBD2 (6 bases each). The germline V gene has CDR1 KGHDR and CDR2 SFDVKD. The length of the CDR3 is 16 residues. V dropped 2 bases and J dropped 7 bases, with 17 bases sitting between them. The CDR3: CATSDSGLGALNEQFF. CDR3 DNA sequence: TGTGCCACCAGTGATTCGGGACTGGGGGCGTTGAATGAGCAGTTCTTC.

This clonotype was detected only a few times. This chain uses TRBV29-1 with TRBJ1-1; D unresolved. Germline V gene data show CDR1 as SQVTM and CDR2 as ANQGSEA. V was shortened by 4 bases and J by 0 bases, with 6 bases between the two germline ends. The CDR3 runs 12 residues. CDR3 coding DNA: TGCAGCGTTGTAAAGGTGAACACTGAAGCTTTCTTT. Its protein is CSVVKVNTEAFF.

This clonotype has just a few counts. The gene calls are TRBV4-1 and TRBJ1-4; perhaps TRBD1 as D (5 bases). The CDR3 consists of 16 residues. Looked up from germline, CDR1 is MGHRA and CDR2 is YSYEKL. Trimming left V 3 bases short and J 3 bases short, with 14 bases between. The CDR3 bases are TGCGCCAGCAGCCACCGGACACCGAACCCTAATGAAAAACTGTTTTTT. Translating it yields CASSHRTPNPNEKLFF.

This clonotype came up many times. The chain couples TRBV6-2 or TRBV6-3 to TRBJ2-1, with TRBD2 matching 8 bases. The CDR3 spans 13 residues. The germline CDR1 and CDR2 sequences are MNHEY and SVGEGT. V shed 5 bases and J 7 bases; nucleotides not matched to a gene: 4. The CDR3, as DNA: TGTGCCAGCAGTGCCCGACTAGCGAATGAGCAGTTCTTC. It encodes CASSARLANEQFF.

This clonotype was picked up a small number of times. The chain joins TRBV5-4 to TRBJ2-3, with TRBD2 matching 10 bases. There are 15 residues in the CDR3. The trim removed 2 bases at V and 3 bases at J, leaving 3 bases unmatched. CDR1 SGHNT and CDR2 YYREEE come from the germline V gene (reference sequence). The CDR3 loop reads CASSLAGGATDTQYF. In DNA form, the CDR3 reads TGTGCCAGCAGCTTAGCGGGGGGGGCAACAGATACGCAGTATTTT.

The sample holds many counts of this clonotype. The rearrangement joins TRBV2 to TRBJ2-7, with D possibly being TRBD2 (7 bases). Germline CDR1 SNHLY, CDR2 FYNNEI. There are 13 residues in the CDR3. V was trimmed by 4 bases and J by 5 bases, leaving 12 bases between them. CDR3 sequence reads: CASSGSGGHEQYF. CDR3 nucleotides: TGTGCCAGCAGTGGATCGGGGGGCCACGAGCAGTACTTC.

There are many counts of this clonotype. In nucleotides, the CDR3 is TGTGCCATCAAAGGGACTAGCGAGAGCTCCTACAATGAGCAGTTCTTC. It specifies CAIKGTSESSYNEQFF. This chain links TRBV10-3 with TRBJ2-1; 10 bases agree with TRBD2. This CDR3 region has 16 residues. Germline V gives CDR1 ENHRY, CDR2 SYGVKD. Trimming took 7 bases from V and 0 from J; bases not matched to a gene: 6.

The genes are TRBV7-2 and TRBJ2-3; no reliable D call. In germline, CDR1 is SGHTA, CDR2 FQGNSA. The CDR3 consists of 16 residues. Trimming removed 5 bases from V and 3 bases from J, with 18 bases in between. The CDR3 loop reads CASSKPTSRSTDTQYF. DNA of the CDR3: TGTGCCAGCAGCAAACCCACTTCCCGGTCAACAGATACGCAGTATTTT.

The rearrangement joins TRBV5-6 to TRBJ2-3; D not resolved. V lost 0 bases, J lost 3 bases, and 8 bases lay in between. Germline V lookup: CDR1 SGHDT, CDR2 YYEEEE. This CDR3 has 14 amino acids. CDR3 protein: CASSLAVGTDTQYF. For the CDR3, the DNA is TGTGCCAGCAGCTTGGCGGTAGGTACAGATACGCAGTATTTT.

In its sample, this clonotype was seen many times. The chain recombines TRBV5-1 with TRBJ1-1; a possible D gene is TRBD1 (6 bases). V was pared by 3 bases and J by 10 bases, with 19 bases between. Germline V gene data show CDR1 as SGHRS and CDR2 as YFSETQ. This CDR3 is built from 14 residues. CDR3 nucleotides: TGCGCCAGCAGCTCTTGGGGGGCCGAGACTCGAGCTTTCTTT. Protein product: CASSSWGAETRAFF. The variable domain in full, with the rest retrieved from reference TRBV5-1 and TRBJ1-1, is KAGVTQTPRYLIKTRGQQVTLSCSPISGHRSVSWYQQTPGQGLQFLFEYFSETQRNKGNFPGRFSGRQFSNSRSEMNVSTLELGDSALYLCASSSWGAETRAFFGQGTRLTVV.